This T cell receptor (beta chain) emerged from a study of blood T cell repertoires in COVID-19 (TCRdb year 2020). Study-level background: The collaborator samples originated in the United States, Italy and Spain and spanned the acute and convalescent phases of COVID-19. Deeply sampled blood TCRbeta repertoires from subjects exposed to, actively infected with, or recovered from COVID-19 were included in the dataset. A de-identified subject ID, COVID-19 status, age in years and sex were almost always included in the sample metadata. The repertoires were made available in a free public database intended to serve as a resource for research on the immune response to SARS-CoV-2. The samples were drawn from the first 160 participants of the ongoing ImmuneRACE study and from over a thousand subjects provided by 6 global collaborators. Where HLA class I and class II types were available, the types were taken from metadata supplied by the sample provider, not from assay-based typing. The material from the prospective study consisted of cDNA or gDNA derived from T cells, B-cell-depleted T cells, or PBMCs. The study at large found these results: The amount of clinical and demographic metadata varied by source and participant and was provided uncurated.

TCRbeta CDR3 regions were amplified from genomic DNA using the immunoSEQ Assay, a bias-controlled multiplex PCR. The original pipeline was this. The number of nucleated cells in each sample was estimated from the amplification of reference gene primers within the assay. To quantify the absolute abundance of each unique TCRbeta CDR3 rearrangement, sequence reads were collapsed and filtered. For each sample, productive Simpson clonality was calculated as the square root of Simpson's diversity index across productive rearrangements. TCRdb obtained this table from immuneACCESS and retained in-frame rearrangements with V and J assigned. These tables miss some clones; where compared with another copy, unresolved V genes account for less than half of the shortfall, and the remainder is unexplained. That table gives V, J and clone size, and the DNA gave D and trimming. For this sample the table gives roughly 120,000 clones, of which 84% were detected only once. Approximately 7% of the sample lies in the top ten.

The CDR3, cysteine through phenylalanine, is 16 amino acids long. The CDR3 DNA has 48 bases and is translated from base 1. Looking up the germline V gene yields CDR1 MGHRA and CDR2 YSYEKL. Deletion took 4 bases off V and 5 bases off J, with a span of 17 bases between the germline ends. With regard to this clone: This receptor's antigen is unknown. No much larger clonotype is one base removed from it; base qualities were not supplied.

Whole blood was collected in K2EDTA tubes by collaborating institutions according to the institutions' own protocols. For TCRbeta analysis, collaborator samples were shipped as frozen whole blood, as isolated PBMCs, or as DNA extracted from either sample type. The clonotype originates from a woman aged 45-60 years with acute or convalescent COVID-19. What was sequenced was peripheral blood. The rearranged chain carries TRBV4-1 and TRBJ1-4; TRBD1 is perhaps the D gene, given 6 matching bases. The bases are TGCGCCAGCAGCCCCGGGCACAGGGAGATAAATGAAAAACTGTTTTTT. It codes for CASSPGHREINEKLFF.